This T cell receptor (beta chain) emerged from a study of human T cells and chemical hapten exposure. On the study more broadly: Diphenylcyclopropenone doses were given weekly to the scalps of patients across the roughly 25-week study.

Time point noted: patch test 3, about 24 weeks after DPC sensitization. Treatment denoted: therapeutic diphenylcyclopropenone sensitization with weekly scalp DPC. Donation of samples came from alopecia patients who were 18 to 70 years old and suitable for DPC. Single cDNA molecules in the library carried unique molecular identifiers attached during preparation. Study processing details: The median was around 88,000 TCRs per sample, ranging 23,224 to 690,600. TCRdb redid the calling of the RACE reads with MiXCR, one entry per CDR3 protein. TCRdb, not the original authors, processed these V and J calls. The sample includes approximately 86,000 distinct CDR3 sequences, about a tenth of them seen just once. CDR3 size: 12 residues. V lost 6 bases and J 4 bases, leaving 7 bases between the germline ends. CDR1 and CDR2 from the germline V gene are SGHTA and FQGNSA.

The chain has TRBV7-2 and TRBJ2-1, with D unclear. Sequencing used whole blood, obtained in connection with sensitization to the hapten diphenylcyclopropenone (DPC). This TCR derives from a woman in her thirties with alopecia areata. Some clones in this sample may be carry-over from other donors' samples. CDR3 sequence (DNA): TGTGCCAGCAGTTACACGTACAATGAGCAGTTCTTC. Translation: CASSYTYNEQFF.